Below, 5 T cell receptor beta chains from the same sample are listed, as sequenced in a study of response to subunit inactivated influenza vaccine. A single record per CDR3 protein comes from TCRdb applying MiXCR to the RT-PCR reads. This repertoire shows 590,000 or so distinct CDR3 sequences, approximately 14% found once; its top ten account for around 7.6%. The source material was PBMCs from blood, sampled around two weeks before vaccination. These receptors originate from a man in his fifties who received an inactivated influenza vaccine.

The chain is built from TRBV2 and TRBJ2-6; 14 nucleotides align to TRBD2. The CDR3 runs 18 residues. J gave up 2 bases and V 8 bases, and 8 bases lay outside the gene matches. The germline V gene encodes CDR1 SNHLY and CDR2 FYNNEI. The CDR3 region is CASPSGTSGRTGANVLTF. CDR3 coding DNA: TGTGCCAGCCCATCAGGGACTAGCGGGAGAACTGGGGCCAACGTCCTGACTTTC.

V usage is TRBV4-1 and J usage is TRBJ2-1; D is uncertain. The V gene's germline CDR1 is MGHRA and CDR2 YSYEKL. The CDR3 spans 15 residues. Trimming took 0 bases from V and 1 from J, leaving 7 bases between them. In nucleotides, the CDR3 is TGCGCCAGCAGCCAAGATGACTTTTCCTACAATGAGCAGTTCTTC. This codes for CASSQDDFSYNEQFF.

The chain recombines TRBV7-6 with TRBJ2-5; 14 nucleotides match TRBD2. V was clipped by 4 bases and J by 9 bases; unmatched bases: 7. The CDR3 totals 15 residues. The germline CDR1 and CDR2 sequences are SGHVS and FNYEAQ. The CDR3 DNA reads as TGTGCCAGCAGCTGGGGACTAGCGGGGGAGGGGTCCCAGTACTTC. Translating it yields CASSWGLAGEGSQYF.

Many counts were recorded for this clonotype. This rearrangement joins TRBV5-1 to TRBJ2-3; D not certain. Trimming cost V 4 bases and J 3 bases, with 6 bases left between them. From germline, CDR1 is SGHRS and CDR2 YFSETQ. This CDR3 spans 12 amino acids. DNA of the CDR3: TGCGCCAGCAGCCCTGAGACAGATACGCAGTATTTT. Translated: CASSPETDTQYF.

This clonotype was counted at least ten times. The CDR3 region is CASRSPTATGADTQYF. CDR3 nucleotides: TGTGCCAGCAGATCGCCGACAGCGACGGGCGCAGATACGCAGTATTTT. V and J are TRBV6-2 or TRBV6-3 and TRBJ2-3; D is possibly TRBD1 (5 bases). Germline V gene sequence: CDR1 MNHEY, CDR2 SVGEGT. The CDR3 sequence is 16 residues long. V lost 6 bases and J lost 4, with 20 bases in between.